This T cell receptor beta chain emerged from a study of blood T cell repertoires in COVID-19. At the level of the study: Collection of acute and convalescent COVID-19 samples took place in the United States, Italy and Spain. Nucleic acid was either cDNA or gDNA, and it came from T cells, B-cell-depleted T cells, or PBMCs.

The CDR3 sequence is 13 residues long. The V gene's germline CDR1 is SQVTM and CDR2 ANQGSEA. V lost 7 bases, J lost 4 bases, and 16 bases lay in between. In this sample, this clone turned up once. In the authors' workflow: Amplification from reference gene primers served as the basis for estimated nucleated cell counts. TCRdb's copy holds only in-frame clones and misses some; the assay was immunoSEQ multiplex PCR. V and J calls and clone size are those listed in that table; D and trimming were worked out from the DNA. The sample contains over 250,000 clones, approximately 88% of which appear only once.

The gene calls are TRBV29-1 and TRBJ1-1; D is uncertain. Sample: peripheral blood. This TCR derives from a man in his forties or fifties with acute or convalescent COVID-19. CDR3 nucleotides: TGCAGCGCCCACGCGTCCCGGGGCACTGAAGCTTTCTTT. This gives the protein CSAHASRGTEAFF.